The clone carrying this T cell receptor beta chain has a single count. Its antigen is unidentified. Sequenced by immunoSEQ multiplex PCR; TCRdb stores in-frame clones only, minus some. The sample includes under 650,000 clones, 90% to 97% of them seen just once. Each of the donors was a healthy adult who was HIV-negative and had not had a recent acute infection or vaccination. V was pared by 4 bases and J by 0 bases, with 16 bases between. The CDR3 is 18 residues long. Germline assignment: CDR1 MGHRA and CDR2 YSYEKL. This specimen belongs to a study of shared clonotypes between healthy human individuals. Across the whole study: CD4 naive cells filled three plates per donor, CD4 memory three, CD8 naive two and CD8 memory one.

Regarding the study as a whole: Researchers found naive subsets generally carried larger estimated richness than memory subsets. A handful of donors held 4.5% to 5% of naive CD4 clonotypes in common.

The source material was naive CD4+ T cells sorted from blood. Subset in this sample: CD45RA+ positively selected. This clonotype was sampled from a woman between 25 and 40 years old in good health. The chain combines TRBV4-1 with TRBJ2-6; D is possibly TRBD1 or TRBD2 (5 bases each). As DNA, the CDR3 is TGCGCCAGCAGCCGCACGACTATGGGGGACTCTGGGGCCAACGTCCTGACTTTC. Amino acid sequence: CASSRTTMGDSGANVLTF.